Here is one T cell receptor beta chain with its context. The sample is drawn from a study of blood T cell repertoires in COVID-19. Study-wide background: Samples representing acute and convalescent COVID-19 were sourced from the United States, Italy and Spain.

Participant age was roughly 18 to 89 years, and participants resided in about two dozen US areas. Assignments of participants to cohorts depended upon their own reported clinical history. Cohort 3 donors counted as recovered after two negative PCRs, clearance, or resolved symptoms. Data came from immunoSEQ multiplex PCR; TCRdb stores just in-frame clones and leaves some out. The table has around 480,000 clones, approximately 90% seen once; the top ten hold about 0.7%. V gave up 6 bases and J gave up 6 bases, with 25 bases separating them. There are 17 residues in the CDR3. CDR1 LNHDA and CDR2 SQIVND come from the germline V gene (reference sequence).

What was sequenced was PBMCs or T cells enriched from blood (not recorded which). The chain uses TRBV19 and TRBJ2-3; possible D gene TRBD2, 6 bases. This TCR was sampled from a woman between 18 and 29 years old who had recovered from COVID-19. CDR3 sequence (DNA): TGTGCCAGTAGATCCCCGGGATCGGGGGAAGCACAGGATACGCAGTATTTT. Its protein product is CASRSPGSGEAQDTQYF.